This TCR beta chain was obtained from a study of cytomegalovirus exposure and HLA in healthy donors. The CDR3 is 16 amino acids. J gave up 6 bases and V 7 bases, and 12 bases lay outside the gene matches. Germline-derived CDR1 and CDR2 are ENHRY and SYGVKD. A multiplex PCR was run with 60 Vbeta primers and 13 Jbeta primers. Sequenced by immunoSEQ multiplex PCR; TCRdb stores in-frame clones only, minus some. The sample lists about 200,000 clones, around 78% occurring once. Study-wide results and caveats: HLA alleles showed associations with approximately 15,000 TCR beta sequences in a later analysis, at a 0.05 false discovery rate. Data from an earlier analysis indicated that most TCR beta V segments were productive either about 87% or about 30% of the time. Beyond CMV serostatus, there was no information to go on about immune exposure.

As for this clone: The target antigen is unknown.

The chain links TRBV10-3 to TRBJ2-2, with 9 bases lining up with TRBD2. Input material: PBMCs. The TCR originated in a man younger than 40 in good health and CMV-seronegative. CDR3 in DNA: TGTGCCATCACCTCCCGAGGCGGGAGGGCCCCCGGGGAGCTGTTTTTT. Its protein product is CAITSRGGRAPGELFF.